This TCR beta chain was recorded in a study of blood T cell repertoires in COVID-19. Whole-study context: The cDNA or gDNA used as material had been derived from T cells, B-cell-depleted T cells, or PBMCs.

Libraries were prepared by immunoSEQ multiplex PCR; TCRdb keeps only in-frame clonotypes and omits some of them. This sample carries about 130,000 clones, roughly 79% of them seen once, and the ten largest clones take roughly 20%. The sample comprised peripheral blood. This clonotype originated in a man at least 80 years old with acute or convalescent COVID-19.

The CDR3 DNA reads TGTGCCAGCAGAACAGGGAACGGCCGGGGCGGGCAGTACTTC. Amino acid sequence: CASRTGNGRGGQYF. The chain links TRBV28 to TRBJ2-7; maybe TRBD1 (6 bases). CDR1 is MDHEN and CDR2 is SYDVKM in the germline V gene. This CDR3 spans 14 amino acids. The ends were cut back, 6 bases at V and 9 bases at J, with 21 bases in the middle.